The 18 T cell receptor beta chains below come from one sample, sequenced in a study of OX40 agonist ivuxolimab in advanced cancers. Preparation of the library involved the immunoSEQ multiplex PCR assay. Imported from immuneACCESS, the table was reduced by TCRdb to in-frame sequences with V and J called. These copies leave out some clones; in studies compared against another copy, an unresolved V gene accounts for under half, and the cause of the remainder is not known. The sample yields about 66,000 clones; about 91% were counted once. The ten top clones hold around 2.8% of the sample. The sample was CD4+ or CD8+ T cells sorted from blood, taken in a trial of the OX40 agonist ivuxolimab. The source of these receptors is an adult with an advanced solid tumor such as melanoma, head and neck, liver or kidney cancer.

The DNA of the CDR3 is TGTGCCAGCAGCTTACAGGGGGGCTCTGGGGCCAACGTCCTGACTTTC. Amino acids: CASSLQGGSGANVLTF. The chain uses TRBV7-2 and TRBJ2-6, with TRBD1 as a possible D gene (7 bases). V lost 2 bases and J 0 bases, leaving 8 bases between the germline ends. Germline lookup yields CDR1 SGHTA and CDR2 FQGNSA. The CDR3 sequence is 16 residues long. The variable domain in full, with the rest retrieved from reference TRBV7-2 and TRBJ2-6, is GAGVSQSPSNKVTEKGKDVELRCDPISGHTALYWYRQSLGQGLEFLIYFQGNSAPDKSGLPSDRFSAERTGGSVSTLTIQRTQQEDSAVYLCASSLQGGSGANVLTFGAGSRLTVL.

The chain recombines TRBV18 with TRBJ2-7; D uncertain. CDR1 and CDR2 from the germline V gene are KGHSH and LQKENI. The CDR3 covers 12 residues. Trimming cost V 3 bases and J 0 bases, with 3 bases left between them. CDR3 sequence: CASSPSSYEQYF. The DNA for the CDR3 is TGTGCCAGCTCACCTAGCTCCTACGAGCAGTACTTC.

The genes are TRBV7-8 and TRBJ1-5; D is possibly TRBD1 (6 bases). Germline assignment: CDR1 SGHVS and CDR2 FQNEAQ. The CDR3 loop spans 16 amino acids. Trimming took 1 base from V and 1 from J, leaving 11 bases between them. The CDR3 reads CASSLEGQGSNQPQHF. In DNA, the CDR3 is TGTGCCAGCAGCTTAGAGGGCCAGGGGAGCAATCAGCCCCAGCATTTT.

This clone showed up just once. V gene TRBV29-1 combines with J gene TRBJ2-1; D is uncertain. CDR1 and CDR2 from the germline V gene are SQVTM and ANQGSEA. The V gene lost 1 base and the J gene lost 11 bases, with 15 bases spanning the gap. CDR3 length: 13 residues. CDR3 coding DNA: TGCAGCGTTGAAGGATATACCCTCGCCAAGCAGTTCTTC. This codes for CSVEGYTLAKQFF.

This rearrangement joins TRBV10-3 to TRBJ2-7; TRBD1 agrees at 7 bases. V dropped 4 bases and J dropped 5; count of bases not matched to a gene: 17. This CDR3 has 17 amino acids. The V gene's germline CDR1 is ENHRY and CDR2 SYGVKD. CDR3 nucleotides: TGTGCCATCAGTGCCCAGCCCCCGGTGACAGGGTCCAACGAGCAGTACTTC. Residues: CAISAQPPVTGSNEQYF.

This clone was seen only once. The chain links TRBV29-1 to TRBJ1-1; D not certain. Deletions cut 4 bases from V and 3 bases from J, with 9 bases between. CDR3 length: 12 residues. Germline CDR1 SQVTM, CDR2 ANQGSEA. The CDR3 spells CSVGALYTEAFF. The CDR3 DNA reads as TGCAGCGTTGGGGCTTTATACACTGAAGCTTTCTTT.

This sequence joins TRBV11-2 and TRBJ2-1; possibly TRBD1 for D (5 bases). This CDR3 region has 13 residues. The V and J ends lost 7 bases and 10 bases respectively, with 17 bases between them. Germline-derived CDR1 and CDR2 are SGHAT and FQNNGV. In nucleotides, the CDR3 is TGTGCCAGCAACCGTCTTTGGGGCGAGGAGCAGTTCTTC. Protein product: CASNRLWGEEQFF.

CDR3: CASRPLSTDTQYF. CDR3 in DNA: TGTGCCAGCAGACCTCTTAGCACAGATACGCAGTATTTT. The rearrangement uses TRBV7-8 and TRBJ2-3; D call uncertain. Germline V gene lookup returns CDR1 SGHVS and CDR2 FQNEAQ. This CDR3 is built from 13 residues. The ends were cut back, 6 bases at V and 0 bases at J, with 7 bases in the middle.

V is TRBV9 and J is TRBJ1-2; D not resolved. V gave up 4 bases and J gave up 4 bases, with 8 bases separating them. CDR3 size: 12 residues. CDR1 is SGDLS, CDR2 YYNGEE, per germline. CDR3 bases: TGTGCCAGCAGCAATCGGGCCTATGGCTACACCTTC. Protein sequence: CASSNRAYGYTF.

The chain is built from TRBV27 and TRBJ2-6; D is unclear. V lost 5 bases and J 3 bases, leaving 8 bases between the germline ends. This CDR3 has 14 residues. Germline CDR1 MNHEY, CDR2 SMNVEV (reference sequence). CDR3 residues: CASSQWGGANVLTF. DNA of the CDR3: TGTGCCAGCAGTCAGTGGGGTGGGGCCAACGTCCTGACTTTC.

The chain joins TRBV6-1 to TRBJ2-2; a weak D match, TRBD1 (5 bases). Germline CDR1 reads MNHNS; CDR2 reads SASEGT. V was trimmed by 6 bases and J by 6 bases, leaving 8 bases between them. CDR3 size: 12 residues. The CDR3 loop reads CASSRVAGELFF. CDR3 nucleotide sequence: TGTGCCAGCAGCAGGGTGGCCGGGGAGCTGTTTTTT.

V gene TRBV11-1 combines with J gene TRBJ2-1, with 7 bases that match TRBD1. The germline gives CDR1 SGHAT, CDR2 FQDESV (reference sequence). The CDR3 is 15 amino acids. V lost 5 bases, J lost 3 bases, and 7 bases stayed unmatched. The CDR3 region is CASSQGAGGYNEQFF. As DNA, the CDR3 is TGTGCCAGCAGCCAAGGGGCAGGGGGCTACAATGAGCAGTTCTTC.

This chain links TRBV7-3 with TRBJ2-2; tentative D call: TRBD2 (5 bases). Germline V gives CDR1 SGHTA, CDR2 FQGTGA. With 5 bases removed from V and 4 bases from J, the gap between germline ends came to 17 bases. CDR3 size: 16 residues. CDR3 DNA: TGTGCCAGCAGCCCCTCCTCCGGGAAAGGCACCGGGGAGCTGTTTTTT. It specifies CASSPSSGKGTGELFF.

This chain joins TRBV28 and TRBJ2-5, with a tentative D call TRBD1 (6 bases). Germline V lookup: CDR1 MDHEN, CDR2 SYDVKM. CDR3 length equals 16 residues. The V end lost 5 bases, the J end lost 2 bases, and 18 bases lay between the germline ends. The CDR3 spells CASSPRGAGAQETQYF. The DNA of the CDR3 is TGTGCCAGCAGTCCGAGAGGGGCAGGGGCGCAAGAGACCCAGTACTTC.

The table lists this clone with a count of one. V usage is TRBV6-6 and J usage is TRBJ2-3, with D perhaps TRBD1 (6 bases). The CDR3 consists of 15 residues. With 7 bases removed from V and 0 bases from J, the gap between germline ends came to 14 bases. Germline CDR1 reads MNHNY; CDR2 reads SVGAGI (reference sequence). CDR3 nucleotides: TGTGCCAGCACCCTCGGACAGACCAGCACAGATACGCAGTATTTT. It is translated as CASTLGQTSTDTQYF.

CDR3 loop: CASKEDVDIQYF. The CDR3 DNA reads as TGTGCCAGCAAAGAGGACGTCGACATTCAGTACTTC. This chain links TRBV2 with TRBJ2-4; D is unresolved. The CDR3 runs to 12 residues. Between the trimmed V and J ends, which lost 7 bases and 8 bases, there was a span of 12 bases. The germline gives CDR1 SNHLY, CDR2 FYNNEI.

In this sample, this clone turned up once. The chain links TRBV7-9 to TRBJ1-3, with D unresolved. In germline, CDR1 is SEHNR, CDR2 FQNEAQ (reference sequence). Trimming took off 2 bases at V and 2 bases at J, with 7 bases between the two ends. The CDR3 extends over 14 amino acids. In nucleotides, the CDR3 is TGTGCCAGCAGCTTAAGGTCGGCTGGAAACACCATATATTTT. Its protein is CASSLRSAGNTIYF.

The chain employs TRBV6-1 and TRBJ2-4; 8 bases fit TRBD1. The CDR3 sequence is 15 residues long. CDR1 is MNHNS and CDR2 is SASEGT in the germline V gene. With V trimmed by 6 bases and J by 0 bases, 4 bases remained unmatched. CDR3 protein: CASRTGAQAKNIQYF. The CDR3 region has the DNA TGTGCCAGCAGGACAGGGGCCCAAGCCAAAAACATTCAGTACTTC.